These 18 T cell receptor beta chains were sequenced from one sample in a study of blood T cell repertoires in COVID-19. This table comes from immunoSEQ multiplex PCR, and its TCRdb copy is limited to in-frame clones, with some not included. Among roughly 330,000 clones listed, approximately 89% were seen once. The sequencing sample was made of PBMCs or T cells enriched from blood (not recorded which). These receptor sequences come from a woman under 40 who had recovered from COVID-19.

This sequence joins TRBV28 and TRBJ1-2; D remains unclear. V lost 2 bases and J 7 bases, leaving 8 bases between the germline ends. The CDR3 has 12 amino acids. The germline V gene encodes CDR1 MDHEN and CDR2 SYDVKM. CDR3 amino acids: CASSLRVGGYTF. The CDR3 DNA reads TGTGCCAGCAGTTTACGCGTTGGTGGCTACACCTTC.

The V call is TRBV27, the J call TRBJ2-1; 9 nucleotides align to TRBD2. The germline CDR1 and CDR2 sequences are MNHEY and SMNVEV (reference sequence). This CDR3 comprises 20 residues. Trimming took 5 bases from V and 0 from J; bases not matched to a gene: 17. The CDR3 nucleotides are TGTGCCAGCAGTCGAGGGACTAGCTGCTACCCCGACAGCTCCTACAATGAGCAGTTCTTC. It is translated as CASSRGTSCYPDSSYNEQFF.

The CDR3 sequence is CASSGIQGYEQYF. CDR3 coding DNA: TGTGCCAGCAGTGGGATACAGGGCTACGAGCAGTACTTC. J is TRBJ2-7 and V is TRBV12-3 or TRBV12-4; perhaps TRBD1 as D (6 bases). V shed 5 bases and J shed 3 bases, with 11 bases lying between them. This CDR3 comprises 13 residues.

V and J are TRBV7-9 and TRBJ1-5; D unclear. Germline V CDR1 and CDR2: SEHNR, FQNEAQ (reference sequence). The CDR3 spans 14 residues. The V end was cut by 4 bases, the J end by 1 base, with 8 bases between. Here the CDR3 DNA reads TGTGCCAGCAGCTCGGCACAGAGCAATCAGCCCCAGCATTTT. It is translated as CASSSAQSNQPQHF.

The chain has TRBV2 and TRBJ2-4; TRBD1 is a possible D gene (8 bases). V lost 5 bases, J lost 0 bases, and 20 bases lay in between. The CDR3 covers 18 residues. Germline V gene sequence: CDR1 SNHLY, CDR2 FYNNEI. The CDR3 bases are TGTGCCAGCAGTTCTCGACAGGGGCCGGGGGGAGCCAAAAACATTCAGTACTTC. As protein: CASSSRQGPGGAKNIQYF.

V gene TRBV12-3 or TRBV12-4 combines with J gene TRBJ2-2, with a weak D call TRBD2 (5 bases). The V gene lost 6 bases and the J gene lost 3 bases, with 8 bases spanning the gap. CDR3 size: 13 residues. Here the CDR3 DNA reads TGTGCCAGCAGAGGTAGCGACACCGGGGAGCTGTTTTTT. Its translation is CASRGSDTGELFF.

This sequence joins TRBV12-3 or TRBV12-4 and TRBJ1-1; 9 bases align to TRBD1. V shed 6 bases and J 7 bases; nucleotides not matched to a gene: 6. The CDR3 covers 13 residues. The CDR3 region is CASSLTGGDEAFF. The CDR3 DNA reads TGTGCCAGCAGCCTAACAGGGGGCGATGAAGCTTTCTTT.

Here the CDR3 DNA reads TGTGCCTGGGGGACCCGGGACTCCTTCCCATGGGCTGAAGCTTTCTTT. This codes for CAWGTRDSFPWAEAFF. V is TRBV30 and J is TRBJ1-1, with D maybe TRBD1 (5 bases). Germline CDR1 and CDR2: GTSNPN and SVGIG (reference sequence). The CDR3 consists of 16 residues. V was shortened by 5 bases and J by 6 bases, with 25 bases between the two germline ends.

The chain has TRBV18 and TRBJ1-1; D call uncertain. Germline V gene sequence: CDR1 KGHSH, CDR2 LQKENI. The CDR3 runs to 18 residues. V lost 1 base and J lost 0, with 18 bases in between. CDR3 in DNA: TGTGCCAGCTCACCACAATTGGTAACCCCGAGGGTGAACACTGAAGCTTTCTTT. This gives the protein CASSPQLVTPRVNTEAFF.

V gene TRBV30 combines with J gene TRBJ2-3, with D perhaps TRBD2 (5 bases). Trimming took off 5 bases at V and 3 bases at J, with 15 bases between the two ends. The CDR3 has 14 amino acids. Germline V gene lookup returns CDR1 GTSNPN and CDR2 SVGIG (reference sequence). The CDR3 region has the DNA TGTGCCTGGGCCAAGACCCGGGGTACAGATACGCAGTATTTT. Translating it yields CAWAKTRGTDTQYF.

The rearrangement links TRBV29-1 to TRBJ2-3; TRBD1 is a possible D gene (5 bases). V dropped 5 bases and J dropped 6 bases, with 12 bases sitting between them. Germline V gene lookup returns CDR1 SQVTM and CDR2 ANQGSEA. The CDR3 is 12 residues long. CDR3 protein: CSVKIHRDTQYF. The DNA of the CDR3 is TGCAGCGTTAAAATCCACAGGGATACGCAGTATTTT.

This clone was seen only once. The chain joins TRBV21-1 to TRBJ2-3; the D call in the table, TRBD1, was not verified against the DNA. TRBV21-1 is listed as a pseudogene. The CDR3 has 15 residues. The CDR3: CASEVRDNLTDTQYF. The CDR3 DNA is TGTGCCAGCGAGGTAAGGGACAACCTCACAGATACGCAGTATTTT.

This chain uses TRBV5-8 with TRBJ1-1; TRBD1 matches at 12 bases. The V and J ends lost 3 bases and 7 bases, in that order; junction bases with no gene match: 19. This CDR3 region has 19 residues. Germline CDR1 reads SGHTS; CDR2 reads YDEGEE. This chain's CDR3 is CASSSTTPGTGGLPVEAFF. For the CDR3, the DNA is TGTGCCAGCAGCTCGACTACACCCGGGACAGGGGGCCTCCCTGTTGAAGCTTTCTTT.

V is TRBV6-2 or TRBV6-3 and J is TRBJ2-2, with TRBD1 matching over 9 bases. CDR1 MNHEY and CDR2 SVGEGT come from the germline V gene. The CDR3 sequence is 14 residues long. V lost 5 bases, J lost 6 bases, and 4 bases stayed unmatched. The CDR3 loop is CASSRTGGPGELFF. CDR3 nucleotide sequence: TGTGCCAGCAGTCGTACAGGGGGCCCCGGGGAGCTGTTTTTT.

The chain couples TRBV10-3 to TRBJ2-3, with 12 bases matching TRBD2. Per the germline V gene, CDR1 is ENHRY and CDR2 is SYGVKD. With 0 bases clipped from V and 3 bases from J, the junction kept 1 base outside the gene matches. There are 16 residues in the CDR3. CDR3 residues: CAISESLAGGTDTQYF. DNA of the CDR3: TGTGCCATCAGTGAGTCACTAGCGGGGGGTACAGATACGCAGTATTTT.

In its sample, this clone was seen once. The chain is built from TRBV7-9 and TRBJ1-5; D call uncertain. This CDR3 is built from 14 residues. The germline V gene has CDR1 SEHNR and CDR2 FQNEAQ (reference sequence). The V gene lost 1 base and the J gene lost 4 bases, with 8 bases spanning the gap. CDR3 loop: CASSLDGRNQPQHF. The CDR3 bases are TGTGCCAGCAGCTTAGATGGGAGGAATCAGCCCCAGCATTTT.

This rearrangement joins TRBV18 to TRBJ1-1, with TRBD1 matching 8 bases. The CDR3 extends over 15 amino acids. CDR1 is KGHSH, CDR2 LQKENI, per germline. V lost 5 bases to trimming and J lost 8 bases; unmatched junction nucleotides: 13. The CDR3 reads CASSTSTGELSEAFF. In nucleotides, the CDR3 is TGTGCCAGCTCAACCTCGACAGGGGAGCTATCCGAAGCTTTCTTT.

V is TRBV6-4 and J is TRBJ2-1, with TRBD1 matching 7 bases. The germline gives CDR1 MRHNA, CDR2 SNTAGT. Trimming cost V 3 bases and J 2 bases; bases outside gene matches: 10. The CDR3 totals 17 residues. This CDR3 is CASSEPGQATTYNEQFF. The CDR3 coding sequence is TGTGCCAGCAGTGAGCCCGGACAGGCGACTACCTACAATGAGCAGTTCTTC.